This TCR beta chain was retrieved from a study of T-cell memory formation after mild COVID-19. Study-wide points: Proof of SARS-CoV-2 specificity was absent for the second-wave clones that crested on day 37. Clones shrinking from day 15 to 85 showed even CD4/CD8 mixes; later expanders tilted CD4+. CM and EM subsets held most contracting CD4+ clones; EMRA held CD8+ ones.

To note about this clonotype: Antigen specificity is unknown.

In germline, CDR1 is LGHNA, CDR2 YSLEER. The V gene lost 0 bases and the J gene lost 7 bases, with 10 bases spanning the gap. The CDR3 is 14 residues long. Barcoded TCR alpha and TCR beta cDNA libraries with UMIs came from 5'RACE using constant-segment primers. TCRdb used MiXCR to reprocess the 5' RACE reads, holding one entry per CDR3 protein. This table has hundreds of thousands of distinct CDR3 sequences, approximately 14% appearing once. This chain links TRBV4-3 with TRBJ2-1, with unresolved D. The sequencing input was PBMCs or a T cell subset sorted from them (not recorded which). This clonotype originated in a man between 18 and 35 years old who had mild COVID-19 (a few samples of this study predate the infection). Cell type and time point are not known. The DNA for the CDR3 is TGCGCCAGCAGCCAAGAGAGGCCGACTAATGAGCAGTTCTTC. Residues: CASSQERPTNEQFF.